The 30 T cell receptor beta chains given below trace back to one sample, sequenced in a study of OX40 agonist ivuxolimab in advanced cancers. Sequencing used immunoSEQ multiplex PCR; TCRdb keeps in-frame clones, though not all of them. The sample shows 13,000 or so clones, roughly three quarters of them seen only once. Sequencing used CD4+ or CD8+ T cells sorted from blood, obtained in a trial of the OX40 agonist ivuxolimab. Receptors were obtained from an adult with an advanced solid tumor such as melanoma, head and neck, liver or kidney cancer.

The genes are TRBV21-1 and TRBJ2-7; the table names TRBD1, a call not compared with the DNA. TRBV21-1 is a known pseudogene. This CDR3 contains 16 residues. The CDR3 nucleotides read TGTGCCAGCAGCAAAGTTAGGACAGGGGGAAGCCACGAGCAGTACTTC. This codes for CASSKVRTGGSHEQYF.

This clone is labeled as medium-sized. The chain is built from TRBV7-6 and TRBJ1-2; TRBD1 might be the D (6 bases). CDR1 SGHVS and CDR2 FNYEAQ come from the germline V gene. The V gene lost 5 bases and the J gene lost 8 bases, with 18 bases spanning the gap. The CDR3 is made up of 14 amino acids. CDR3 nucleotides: TGTGCCAGCAGCAACCATCGGGGGGCGGAAGGCTACACCTTC. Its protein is CASSNHRGAEGYTF.

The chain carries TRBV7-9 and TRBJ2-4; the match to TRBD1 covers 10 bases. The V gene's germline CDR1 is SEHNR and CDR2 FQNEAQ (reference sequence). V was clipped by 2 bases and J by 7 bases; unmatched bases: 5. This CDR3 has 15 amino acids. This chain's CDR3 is CASSLMTGGENIQYF. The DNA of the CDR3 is TGTGCCAGCAGCTTAATGACAGGGGGCGAGAACATTCAGTACTTC. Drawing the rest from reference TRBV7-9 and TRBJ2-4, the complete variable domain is DTGVSQNPRHKITKRGQNVTFRCDPISEHNRLYWYRQTLGQGPEFLTYFQNEAQLEKSRLLSDRFSAERPKGSFSTLEIQRTEQGDSAMYLCASSLMTGGENIQYFGAGTRLSVL.

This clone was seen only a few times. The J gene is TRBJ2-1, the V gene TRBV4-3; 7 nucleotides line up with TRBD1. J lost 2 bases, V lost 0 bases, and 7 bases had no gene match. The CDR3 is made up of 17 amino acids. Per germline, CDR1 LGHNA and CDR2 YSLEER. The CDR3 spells CASSQEVGQGAYNEQFF. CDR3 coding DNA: TGCGCCAGCAGCCAAGAGGTTGGGCAGGGGGCCTACAATGAGCAGTTCTTC.

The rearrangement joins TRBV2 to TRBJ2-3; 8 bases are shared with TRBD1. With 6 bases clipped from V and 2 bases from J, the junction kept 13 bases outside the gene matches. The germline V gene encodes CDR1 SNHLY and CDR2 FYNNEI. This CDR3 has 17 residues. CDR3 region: CASRLHNRDRYTDTQYF. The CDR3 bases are TGTGCCAGCAGACTCCACAACCGGGACAGGTACACAGATACGCAGTATTTT.

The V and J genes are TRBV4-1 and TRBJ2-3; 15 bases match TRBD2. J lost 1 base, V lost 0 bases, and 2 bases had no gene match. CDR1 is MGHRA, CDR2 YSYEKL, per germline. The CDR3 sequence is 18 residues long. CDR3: CASSQEGTSGGRTDTQYF. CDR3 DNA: TGCGCCAGCAGCCAAGAGGGGACTAGCGGGGGGCGCACAGATACGCAGTATTTT.

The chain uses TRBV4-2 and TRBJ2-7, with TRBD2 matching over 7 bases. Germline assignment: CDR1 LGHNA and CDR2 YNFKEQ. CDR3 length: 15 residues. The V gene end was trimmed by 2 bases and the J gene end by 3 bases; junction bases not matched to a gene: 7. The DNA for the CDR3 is TGTGCCAGCAGCCAACCGGGGGAGGGAGACTACGAGCAGTACTTC. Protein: CASSQPGEGDYEQYF.

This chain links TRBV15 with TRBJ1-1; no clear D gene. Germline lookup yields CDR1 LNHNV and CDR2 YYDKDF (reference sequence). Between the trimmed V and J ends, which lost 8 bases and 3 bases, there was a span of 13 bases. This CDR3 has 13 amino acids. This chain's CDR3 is CATPGVVYTEAFF. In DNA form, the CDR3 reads TGTGCCACCCCGGGCGTGGTTTACACTGAAGCTTTCTTT.

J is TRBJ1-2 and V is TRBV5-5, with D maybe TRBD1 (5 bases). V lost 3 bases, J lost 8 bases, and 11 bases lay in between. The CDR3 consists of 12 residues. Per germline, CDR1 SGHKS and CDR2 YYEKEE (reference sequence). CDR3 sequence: CASSWDGEGYTF. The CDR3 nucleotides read TGTGCCAGCAGCTGGGACGGGGAAGGCTACACCTTC.

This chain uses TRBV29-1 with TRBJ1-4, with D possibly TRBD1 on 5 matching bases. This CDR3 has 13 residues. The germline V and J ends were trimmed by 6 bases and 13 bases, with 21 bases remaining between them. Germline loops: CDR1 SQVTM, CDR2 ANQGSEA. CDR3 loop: CSVLNRGEGRLFF. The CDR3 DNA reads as TGCAGCGTCCTAAACCGAGGGGAAGGGAGACTGTTTTTT. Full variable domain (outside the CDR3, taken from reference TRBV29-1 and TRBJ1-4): SAVISQKPSRDICQRGTSLTIQCQVDSQVTMMFWYRQQPGQSLTLIATANQGSEATYESGFVIDKFPISRPNLTFSTLTVSNMSPEDSSIYLCSVLNRGEGRLFFGSGTQLSVL.

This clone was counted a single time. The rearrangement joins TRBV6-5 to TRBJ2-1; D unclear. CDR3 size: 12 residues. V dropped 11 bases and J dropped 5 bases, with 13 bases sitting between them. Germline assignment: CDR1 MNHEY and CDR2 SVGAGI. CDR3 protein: CAVEAIHNEQFF. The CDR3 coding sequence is TGTGCCGTCGAAGCCATCCACAATGAGCAGTTCTTC.

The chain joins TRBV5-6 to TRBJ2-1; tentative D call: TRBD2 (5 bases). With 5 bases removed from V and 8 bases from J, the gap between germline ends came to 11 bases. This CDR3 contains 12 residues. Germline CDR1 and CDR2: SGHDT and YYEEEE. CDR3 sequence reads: CASSFLADEQFF. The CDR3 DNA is TGTGCCAGCAGTTTCCTAGCCGATGAGCAGTTCTTC. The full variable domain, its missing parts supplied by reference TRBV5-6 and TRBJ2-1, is DAGVTQSPTHLIKTRGQQVTLRCSPKSGHDTVSWYQQALGQGPQFIFQYYEEEERQRGNFPDRFSGHQFPNYSSELNVNALLLGDSALYLCASSFLADEQFFGPGTRLTVL.

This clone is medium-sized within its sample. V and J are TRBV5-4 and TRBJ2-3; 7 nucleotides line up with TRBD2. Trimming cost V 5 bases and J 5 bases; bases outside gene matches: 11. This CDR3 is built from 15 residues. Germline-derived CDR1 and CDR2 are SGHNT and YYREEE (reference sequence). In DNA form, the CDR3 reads TGTGCCAGCAGAGGAAGCGGGGCCTCCGTAGATACGCAGTATTTT. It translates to CASRGSGASVDTQYF.

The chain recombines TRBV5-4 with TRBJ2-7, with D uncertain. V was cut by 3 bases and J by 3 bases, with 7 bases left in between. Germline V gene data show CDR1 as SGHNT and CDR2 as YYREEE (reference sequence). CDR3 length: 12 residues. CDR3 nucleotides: TGTGCCAGCAGCTCTCCCAGCTACGAGCAGTACTTC. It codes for CASSSPSYEQYF.

The CDR3 reads CASSPSTGDNQPQHF. The CDR3 nucleotides are TGTGCCAGCAGCCCCTCGACAGGGGACAATCAGCCCCAGCATTTT. V and J are TRBV4-2 and TRBJ1-5; TRBD1 agrees at 8 bases. Trimming took 4 bases from V and 3 from J; bases not matched to a gene: 5. Germline assignment: CDR1 LGHNA and CDR2 YNFKEQ. This CDR3 is built from 15 residues.

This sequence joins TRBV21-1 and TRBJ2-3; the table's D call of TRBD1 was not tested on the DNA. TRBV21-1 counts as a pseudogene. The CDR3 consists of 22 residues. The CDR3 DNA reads TGTGCCAGCAGCCCCGCGATCCCAGGGGGAATCTCCCGTGGCCCCCTCACAGATACGCAGTATTTT. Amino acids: CASSPAIPGGISRGPLTDTQYF.

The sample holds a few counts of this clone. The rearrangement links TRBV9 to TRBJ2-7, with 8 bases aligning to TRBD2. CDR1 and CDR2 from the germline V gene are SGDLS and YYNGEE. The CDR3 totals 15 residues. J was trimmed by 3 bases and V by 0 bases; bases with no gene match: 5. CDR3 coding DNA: TGTGCCAGCAGCGTAGACGGGACTAGTTTCTACGAGCAGTACTTC. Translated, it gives CASSVDGTSFYEQYF.

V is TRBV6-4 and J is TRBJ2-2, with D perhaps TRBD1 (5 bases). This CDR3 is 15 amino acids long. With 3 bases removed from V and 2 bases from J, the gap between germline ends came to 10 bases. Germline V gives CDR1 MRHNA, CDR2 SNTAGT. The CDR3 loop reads CASSEGADNTGELFF. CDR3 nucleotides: TGTGCCAGCAGTGAAGGGGCGGATAACACCGGGGAGCTGTTTTTT.

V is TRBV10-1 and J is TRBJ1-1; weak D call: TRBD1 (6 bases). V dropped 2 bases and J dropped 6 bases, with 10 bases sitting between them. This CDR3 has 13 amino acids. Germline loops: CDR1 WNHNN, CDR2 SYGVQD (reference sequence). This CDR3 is CASSEVSGAEAFF. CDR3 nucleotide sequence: TGCGCCAGCAGTGAGGTGTCAGGGGCTGAAGCTTTCTTT.

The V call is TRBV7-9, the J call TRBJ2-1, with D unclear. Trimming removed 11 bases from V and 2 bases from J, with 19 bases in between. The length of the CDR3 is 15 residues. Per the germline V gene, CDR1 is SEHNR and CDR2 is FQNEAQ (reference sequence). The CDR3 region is CAQPTGSTTYNEQFF. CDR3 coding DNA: TGTGCCCAACCCACCGGGTCCACTACCTACAATGAGCAGTTCTTC.

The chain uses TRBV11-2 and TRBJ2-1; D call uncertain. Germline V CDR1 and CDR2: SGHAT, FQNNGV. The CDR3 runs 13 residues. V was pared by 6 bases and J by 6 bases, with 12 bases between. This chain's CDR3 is CASRIGSLNEQFF. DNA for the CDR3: TGTGCCAGCAGAATAGGCAGCCTCAATGAGCAGTTCTTC. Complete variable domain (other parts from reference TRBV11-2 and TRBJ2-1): EAGVAQSPRYKIIEKRQSVAFWCNPISGHATLYWYQQILGQGPKLLIQFQNNGVVDDSQLPKDRFSAERLKGVDSTLKIQPAKLEDSAVYLCASRIGSLNEQFFGPGTRLTVL.

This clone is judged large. In DNA, the CDR3 is TGTGCCAGCAGCTTAGCGGGACAGGGGGCTTACGAGCAGTACTTC. This encodes CASSLAGQGAYEQYF. The chain joins TRBV7-9 to TRBJ2-7; 12 bases fit TRBD1. Germline lookup yields CDR1 SEHNR and CDR2 FQNEAQ (reference sequence). CDR3 length equals 15 residues. Trimming took 0 bases from V and 4 from J; bases not matched to a gene: 1.

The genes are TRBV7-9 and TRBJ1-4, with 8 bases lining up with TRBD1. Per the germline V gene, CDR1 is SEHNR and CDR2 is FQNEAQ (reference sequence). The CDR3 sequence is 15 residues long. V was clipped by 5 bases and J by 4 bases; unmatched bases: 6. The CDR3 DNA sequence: TGTGCCAGCAGCCTCTACGACAGGGGTAATGAAAAACTGTTTTTT. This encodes CASSLYDRGNEKLFF. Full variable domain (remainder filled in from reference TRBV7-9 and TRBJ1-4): DTGVSQNPRHKITKRGQNVTFRCDPISEHNRLYWYRQTLGQGPEFLTYFQNEAQLEKSRLLSDRFSAERPKGSFSTLEIQRTEQGDSAMYLCASSLYDRGNEKLFFGSGTQLSVL.

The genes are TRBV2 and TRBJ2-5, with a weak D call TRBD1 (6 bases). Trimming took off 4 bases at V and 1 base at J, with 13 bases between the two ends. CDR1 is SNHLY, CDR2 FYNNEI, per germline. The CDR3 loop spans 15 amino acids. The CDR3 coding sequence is TGTGCCAGCAGTGCTCTTGGGACATCCCAAGAGACCCAGTACTTC. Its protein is CASSALGTSQETQYF.

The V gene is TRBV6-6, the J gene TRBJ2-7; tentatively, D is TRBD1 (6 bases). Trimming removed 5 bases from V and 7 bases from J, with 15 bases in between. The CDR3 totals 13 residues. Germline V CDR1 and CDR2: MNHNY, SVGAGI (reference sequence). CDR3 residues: CASSPYREDEQYF. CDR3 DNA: TGTGCCAGCAGTCCTTACAGGGAAGATGAGCAGTACTTC.

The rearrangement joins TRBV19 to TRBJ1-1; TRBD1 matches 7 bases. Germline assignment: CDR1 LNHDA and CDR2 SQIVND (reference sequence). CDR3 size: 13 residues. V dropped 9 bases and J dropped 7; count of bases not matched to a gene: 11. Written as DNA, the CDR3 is TGTGCCAGCCGAATAGGGGGCGTCCTTGAAGCTTTCTTT. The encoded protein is CASRIGGVLEAFF. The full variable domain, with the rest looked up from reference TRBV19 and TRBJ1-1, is DGGITQSPKYLFRKEGQNVTLSCEQNLNHDAMYWYRQDPGQGLRLIYYSQIVNDFQKGDIAEGYSVSREKKESFPLTVTSAQKNPTAFYLCASRIGGVLEAFFGQGTRLTVV.

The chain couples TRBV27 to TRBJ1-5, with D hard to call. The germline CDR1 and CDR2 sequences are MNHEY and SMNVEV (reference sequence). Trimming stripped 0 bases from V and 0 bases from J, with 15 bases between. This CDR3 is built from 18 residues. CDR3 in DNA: TGTGCCAGCAGTTTATCCGGCGCGGGGAAATATAGCAATCAGCCCCAGCATTTT. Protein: CASSLSGAGKYSNQPQHF.

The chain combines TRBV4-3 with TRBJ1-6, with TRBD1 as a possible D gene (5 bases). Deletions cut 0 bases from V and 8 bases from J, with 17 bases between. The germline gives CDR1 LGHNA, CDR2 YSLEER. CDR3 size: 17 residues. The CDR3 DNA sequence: TGCGCCAGCAGCCAAGATACAGCAGGGAGGGAGTATTCACCCCTCCACTTT. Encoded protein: CASSQDTAGREYSPLHF.

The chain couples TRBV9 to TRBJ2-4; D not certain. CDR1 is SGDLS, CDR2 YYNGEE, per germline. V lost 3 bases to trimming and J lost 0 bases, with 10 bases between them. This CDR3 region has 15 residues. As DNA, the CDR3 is TGTGCCAGCAGCGAGGGATATCTAGCCAAAAACATTCAGTACTTC. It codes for CASSEGYLAKNIQYF.

This CDR3 is CASSVDYKETQYF. Here the CDR3 DNA reads TGTGCCAGCAGCGTAGACTACAAAGAGACCCAGTACTTC. The chain employs TRBV9 and TRBJ2-5, with no clear D. The CDR3 covers 13 residues. V was pared by 0 bases and J by 3 bases, with 6 bases between. Germline V CDR1 and CDR2: SGDLS, YYNGEE.